The text below deals with one TCR beta chain. As to time point: pretreatment peripheral blood. The cohort comprised individuals with locally advanced or metastatic urothelial carcinoma. The sample is drawn from a study of PD-L1 blockade in urothelial cancer. Study-wide background: Most patients, twenty-five of 29, were males with bladder-origin cancer. The median T cell count in blood samples was over 140,000.

Germline-derived CDR1 and CDR2 are KGHSH and LQKENI. This CDR3 comprises 14 residues. Trimming pared 6 bases from V and 6 bases from J, leaving 18 bases between. The data were produced by immunoSEQ multiplex PCR, yet TCRdb's version contains in-frame clones alone and is incomplete. This table holds 130,000 or so clones, around 85% found once. V usage is TRBV18 and J usage is TRBJ2-7, with TRBD2 as a possible D gene (5 bases). This receptor was taken from a man over 45 with urothelial cancer. This specimen consisted of PBMCs, obtained around atezolizumab (anti-PD-L1) treatment. DNA for the CDR3: TGTGCCAGCTCCGGTGCTGGGAGTTTTCGCGAGCAGTACTTC. Translation: CASSGAGSFREQYF.